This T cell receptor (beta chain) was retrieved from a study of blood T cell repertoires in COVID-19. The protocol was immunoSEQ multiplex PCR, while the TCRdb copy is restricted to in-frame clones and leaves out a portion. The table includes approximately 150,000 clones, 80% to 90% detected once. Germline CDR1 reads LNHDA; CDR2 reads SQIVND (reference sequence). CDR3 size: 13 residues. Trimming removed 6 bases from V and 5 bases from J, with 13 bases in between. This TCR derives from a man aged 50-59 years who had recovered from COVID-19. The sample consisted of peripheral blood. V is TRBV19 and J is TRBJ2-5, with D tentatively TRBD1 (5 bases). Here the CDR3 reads CASSRNWGETQYF. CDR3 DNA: TGTGCCAGTAGCCGAAATTGGGGCGAGACCCAGTACTTC.